This T cell receptor (beta chain) was observed in a study of blood T cell repertoires in COVID-19. About the study: The samples span acute and convalescent COVID-19 from the United States, Italy and Spain. PBMCs, B-cell-depleted T cells, or T cells provided the cDNA or gDNA that made up the material.

Methods used by the authors: Quantification of nucleated cells was approximated via reference gene primer amplification. The protocol was immunoSEQ multiplex PCR, while the TCRdb copy is restricted to in-frame clones and leaves out a portion. The DNA gave D and trimming, while V, J and clone size come from that table. Here the sample spans 250,000 to 350,000 clones, nearly 90% being singletons. Residents of under 25 US areas, aged about 18 to 95 years, made up the participants. Germline CDR1 reads SGDLS; CDR2 reads YYNGEE. Trimming shortened V by 0 bases and J by 7 bases, and 10 bases separated the two germline ends. The CDR3 is made up of 13 amino acids.

The clonotype comes from a woman in her twenties or thirties who had recovered from COVID-19. This chain joins TRBV9 and TRBJ1-1; a possible D gene is TRBD1 (5 bases). The sample taken for sequencing was PBMCs or T cells enriched from blood (not recorded which). The CDR3: CASSVAGGDEAFF. The CDR3 DNA reads as TGTGCCAGCAGCGTAGCTGGGGGGGATGAAGCTTTCTTT.